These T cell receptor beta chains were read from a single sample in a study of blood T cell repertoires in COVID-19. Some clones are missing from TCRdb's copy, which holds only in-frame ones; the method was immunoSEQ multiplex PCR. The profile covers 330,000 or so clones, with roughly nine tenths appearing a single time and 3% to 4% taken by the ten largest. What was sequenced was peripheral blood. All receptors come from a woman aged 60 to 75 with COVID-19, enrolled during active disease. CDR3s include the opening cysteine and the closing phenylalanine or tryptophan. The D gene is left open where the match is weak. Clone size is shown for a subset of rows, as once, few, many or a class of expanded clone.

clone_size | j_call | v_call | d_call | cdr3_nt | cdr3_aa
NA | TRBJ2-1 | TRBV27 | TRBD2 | TGTGCCAGCAGCCATTCCGGGGGGGCAGACAATGAGCAGTTCTTC | CASSHSGGADNEQFF
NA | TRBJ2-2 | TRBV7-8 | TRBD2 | TGTGCCTTCTCCGGGGGGGCGCCGAACACCGGGGAGCTGTTTTTT | CAFSGGAPNTGELFF
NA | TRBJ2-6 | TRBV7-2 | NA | TGTGCCAGCAGCTTAGCGCCGGGATCCACAAAGGATGGGGCCAACGTCCTGACTTTC | CASSLAPGSTKDGANVLTF
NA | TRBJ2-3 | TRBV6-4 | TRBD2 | TGTGCCAGCAGTGCCTCGGGGGGACCCACAGATACGCAGTATTTT | CASSASGGPTDTQYF
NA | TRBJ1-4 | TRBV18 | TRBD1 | TGTGCCAGCTCACCATTCGGGACAGGGGGTACAAGTAATGAAAAACTGTTTTTT | CASSPFGTGGTSNEKLFF
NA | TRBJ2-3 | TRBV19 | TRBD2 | TGTGCCAGCAGCGGGGATACAGATACGCAGTATTTT | CASSGDTDTQYF
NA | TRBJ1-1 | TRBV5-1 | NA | TGCGCCAGCAGCTTGTCTTCTGTCTCGGGGGGGAACACTGAAGCTTTCTTT | CASSLSSVSGGNTEAFF
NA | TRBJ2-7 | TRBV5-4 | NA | TGTGCCAGCAGCTTGGAGGCAGGGTCCATCTACGAGCAGTACTTC | CASSLEAGSIYEQYF
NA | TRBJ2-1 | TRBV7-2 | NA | TGTGCCAGCAGCCAGGACGGACTAAGTGGGTCCCCGTTGACGGGTGAGCAGTTCTTC | CASSQDGLSGSPLTGEQFF
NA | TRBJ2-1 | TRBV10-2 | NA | TGCGCCAGCAGTGCCTTCCAGGGCTCCTACAATGAGCAGTTCTTC | CASSAFQGSYNEQFF
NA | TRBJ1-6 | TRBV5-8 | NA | TGTGCCAGCAGCTTGACGACAGCGAGCCATAATTCACCCCTCCACTTT | CASSLTTASHNSPLHF
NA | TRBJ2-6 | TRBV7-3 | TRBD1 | TGTGCCAGCAGCTCATCCGGGACAGGGGTGGGGTCCTCTGGGGCCAACGTCCTGACTTTC | CASSSSGTGVGSSGANVLTF
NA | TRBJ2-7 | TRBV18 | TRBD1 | TGTGCCAGCTCACCACTTGATACGGGACAGGTATCATACGAGCAGTACTTC | CASSPLDTGQVSYEQYF
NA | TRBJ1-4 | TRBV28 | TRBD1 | TGTGCCAGCAGCACTAACAGGGGGCTGAGGGAAAAACTGTTTTTT | CASSTNRGLREKLFF
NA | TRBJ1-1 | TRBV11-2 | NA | TGTGCCAGCAGCTTAACCCCAGGGGAGGGGAGCACTGAAGCTTTCTTT | CASSLTPGEGSTEAFF
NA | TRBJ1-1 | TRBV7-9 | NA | TGTGCCAGCAGCCCCGGGGCAGGGGTTACGAACACTGAAGCTTTCTTT | CASSPGAGVTNTEAFF
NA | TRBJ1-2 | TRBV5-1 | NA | TGCGCCAGCAGCTTGGGCGGGGGGGAAGGCTATGGCTACACCTTC | CASSLGGGEGYGYTF
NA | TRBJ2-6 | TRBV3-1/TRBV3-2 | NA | TGTGCCAGCAGCCAGGGCGTAGGAAGGTCTGGGGCCAACGTCCTGACTTTC | CASSQGVGRSGANVLTF
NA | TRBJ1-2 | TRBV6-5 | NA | TGTGCCAGCAGGGCCCGTCAGGCGGGGTATGGCTACACCTTC | CASRARQAGYGYTF
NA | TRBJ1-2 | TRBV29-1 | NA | TGCAGCGTTACAGGGTCTAGTGGCTACACCTTC | CSVTGSSGYTF
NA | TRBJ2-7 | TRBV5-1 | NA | TGCGCCAGCAGCTTGTCCCCTACCTACGAGCAGTACTTC | CASSLSPTYEQYF
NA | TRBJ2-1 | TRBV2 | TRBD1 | TGTGCCAGCAGGACCGGGACAGGGGGCTACAATGAGCAGTTCTTC | CASRTGTGGYNEQFF
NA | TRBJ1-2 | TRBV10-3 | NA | TGTGCCATCAGCCAACAGGGCAGGGGCGGCTACACCTTC | CAISQQGRGGYTF
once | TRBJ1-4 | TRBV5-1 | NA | TGCGCCAGCAGCTTGGGGGCGACGGCAACTAATGAAAAACTGTTTTTT | CASSLGATATNEKLFF
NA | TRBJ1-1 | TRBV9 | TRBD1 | TGTGCCAGCAGCGCGCAGGGGGCAGGCGTGAACACTGAAGCTTTCTTT | CASSAQGAGVNTEAFF
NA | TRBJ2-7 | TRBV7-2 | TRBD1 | TGTGCCAGCAGCTCCCGGACAGGGTCCGGCTACGAGCAGTACTTC | CASSSRTGSGYEQYF
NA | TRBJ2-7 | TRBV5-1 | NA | TGCGCCAGCAGCATCTCCACATACGCCTACGAGCAGTACTTC | CASSISTYAYEQYF
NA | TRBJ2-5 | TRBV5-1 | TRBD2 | TGCGCCAGCAACCTAGCGGGGGGGCTGATAGAGACCCAGTACTTC | CASNLAGGLIETQYF
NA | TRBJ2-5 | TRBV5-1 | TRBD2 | TGCGCCAGCAGCTTCACAGCGGGGGTACAAGAGACCCAGTACTTC | CASSFTAGVQETQYF
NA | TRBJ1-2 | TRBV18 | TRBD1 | TGTGCCAGCTCGCCGTCAGGGGGCTCTGGCTACACCTTC | CASSPSGGSGYTF
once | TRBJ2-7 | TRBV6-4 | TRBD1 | TGTGCCAGCAGTGAGGTAACCGGGACAGGGGAGGTCGAGCAGTACTTC | CASSEVTGTGEVEQYF
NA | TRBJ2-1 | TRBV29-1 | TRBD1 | TGCAGCGGGGGCAGGGGGTTGAATGAGCAGTTCTTC | CSGGRGLNEQFF
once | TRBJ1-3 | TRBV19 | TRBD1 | TGTGCCAGTAGTATAGGGTTAACAGGGGGACGAAACACCATATATTTT | CASSIGLTGGRNTIYF
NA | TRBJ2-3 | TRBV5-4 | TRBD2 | TGTGCCAGCAGCTTGGGGGCACTAGCGGGGTCCTCCACAGATACGCAGTATTTT | CASSLGALAGSSTDTQYF
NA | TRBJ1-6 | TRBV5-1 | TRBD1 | TGCGCCAGCAGCCCACAGGGGAGAAATTCACCCCTCCACTTT | CASSPQGRNSPLHF
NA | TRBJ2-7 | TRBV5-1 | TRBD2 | TGCGCCAGCAGCTTGGAGGGACTAGAAAGCTACGAGCAGTACTTC | CASSLEGLESYEQYF
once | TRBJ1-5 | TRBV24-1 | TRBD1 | TGTGCCACCAGTGAAACGGGACAGGGGTCGACCCAGCATTTT | CATSETGQGSTQHF
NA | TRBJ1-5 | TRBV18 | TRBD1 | TGTGCCAGCTCACCGGGTGGACAGGGAGGTCAGCCCCAGCATTTT | CASSPGGQGGQPQHF
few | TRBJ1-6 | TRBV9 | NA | TGTGCCAGTGCCCGAGGGCGAGGTTCACCCCTCCACTTT | CASARGRGSPLHF
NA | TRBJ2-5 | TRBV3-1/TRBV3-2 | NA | TGTGCCAGCAGCCCCGGGGTAGTAGTAGAGACCCAGTACTTC | CASSPGVVVETQYF
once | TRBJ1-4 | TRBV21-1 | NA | TGTGCCAGCAGCAACTTCCGGGTGGAGTCCCAATCCTCAACTAATGAAAAACTGTTTTTT | CASSNFRVESQSSTNEKLFF
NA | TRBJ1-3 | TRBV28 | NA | TGTGCCAGCAGGTGGACGGAGGGCACCATATATTTT | CASRWTEGTIYF
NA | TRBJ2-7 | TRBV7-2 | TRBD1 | TGTGCCAGCAGCCACCGGGTTGGACAGGGGGGTTCCTACGAGCAGTACTTC | CASSHRVGQGGSYEQYF
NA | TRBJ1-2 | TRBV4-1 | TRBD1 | TGCGCCAGCAGCCAGGGACAGGGATACGCTGGCTACACCTTC | CASSQGQGYAGYTF
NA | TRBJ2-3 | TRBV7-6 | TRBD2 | TGTGCCAGCAGCTCCCCCGGCGGGGGGGCGGATACGCAGTATTTT | CASSSPGGGADTQYF
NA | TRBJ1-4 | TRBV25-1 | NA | TGTGCCAGCAGTGAATCCCACGGACGGGGTGAAAAACTGTTTTTT | CASSESHGRGEKLFF